The 13 T cell receptor beta chains below all came from one sample that was sequenced in a study of T cells in Graves' hyperthyroidism and ophthalmopathy. Amplification yielded TCR beta CDR3 regions, with RNA transcripts as the source. During a first-round RT-PCR of the TCR CDR3, the HTBI primer set was used. One entry per CDR3 protein results from TCRdb running MiXCR on the multiplex PCR reads. Here the sample spans around 700,000 distinct CDR3 sequences, roughly a sixth being singletons. The sequenced sample consisted of blood. All receptors derive from a woman in her 50s with Graves' hyperthyroidism that later progressed to Graves' ophthalmopathy.

The genes are TRBV7-2 and TRBJ2-3; 10 bases agree with TRBD2. The V gene end was trimmed by 2 bases and the J gene end by 1 base; junction bases not matched to a gene: 9. Germline lookup yields CDR1 SGHTA and CDR2 FQGNSA. CDR3 size: 18 residues. In DNA, the CDR3 is TGTGCCAGCAGCTTATTCCTAGCGGGGGCCACCGGCACAGATACGCAGTATTTT. Translated, it gives CASSLFLAGATGTDTQYF.

V is TRBV6-1 and J is TRBJ2-1, with D possibly matching TRBD2 (6 bases). Germline V gene lookup returns CDR1 MNHNS and CDR2 SASEGT. The CDR3 runs 16 residues. V was pared by 6 bases and J by 7 bases, with 22 bases between. The CDR3 spells CASRTLFREAGNEQFF. As DNA, the CDR3 is TGTGCCAGCAGGACCTTATTCAGGGAGGCGGGGAATGAGCAGTTCTTC.

The chain employs TRBV6-2 or TRBV6-3 and TRBJ1-1; no reliable D call. CDR1 is MNHEY, CDR2 SVGEGT, per germline. Trimming pared 0 bases from V and 1 base from J, leaving 12 bases between. This CDR3 is built from 16 residues. DNA for the CDR3: TGTGCCAGCAGTTACTCGACACTGGGCAGGAACACTGAAGCTTTCTTT. The encoded protein is CASSYSTLGRNTEAFF.

This clonotype was seen only a few times. The chain has TRBV19 and TRBJ1-2, with 9 nucleotides matching TRBD1. Germline CDR1 and CDR2: LNHDA and SQIVND (reference sequence). This CDR3 is built from 15 residues. The trim removed 4 bases at V and 8 bases at J, leaving 11 bases unmatched. CDR3 residues: CASSTQSGTGQGYTF. The CDR3 region has the DNA TGTGCCAGTAGTACCCAGTCCGGGACAGGGCAAGGCTACACCTTC.

In this sample, this clonotype turned up a few times. The chain joins TRBV4-2 to TRBJ1-4, with D uncertain. Looked up from germline, CDR1 is LGHNA and CDR2 is YNFKEQ. Trimming cost V 2 bases and J 6 bases, with 13 bases left between them. The CDR3 length is 15 residues. CDR3 region: CASSQQPKGDEKLFF. The CDR3 nucleotides are TGTGCCAGCAGCCAACAACCGAAAGGTGATGAAAAACTGTTTTTT.

In its sample, this clonotype was seen many times. The genes are TRBV25-1 and TRBJ2-7; no clear D gene. CDR3 length: 11 amino acids. Trimming shortened V by 6 bases and J by 4 bases, and 7 bases separated the two germline ends. CDR1 is MGHDK, CDR2 SYGVNS, per germline. As DNA, the CDR3 is TGTGCCAGCAGCTCAGAATACGAGCAGTACTTC. Translation gives CASSSEYEQYF.

The chain is built from TRBV7-6 and TRBJ2-2; maybe TRBD1 (5 bases). Germline CDR1 and CDR2: SGHVS and FNYEAQ. Trimming left V 5 bases short and J 6 bases short, with 19 bases between. The CDR3 length is 16 residues. CDR3 in amino acids: CASSITQAPRSGELFF. CDR3 sequence (DNA): TGTGCCAGCAGCATTACACAGGCCCCTCGGTCCGGGGAGCTGTTTTTT.

The sample holds many counts of this clonotype. The chain recombines TRBV2 with TRBJ2-7, with 7 bases aligning to TRBD1. The trim removed 10 bases at V and 7 bases at J, leaving 16 bases unmatched. CDR3 length: 14 amino acids. Germline-derived CDR1 and CDR2 are SNHLY and FYNNEI. CDR3 DNA sequence: TGTGCCACTTCACCAACAGACAGGGTATCGGAGCAGTACTTC. Protein product: CATSPTDRVSEQYF.

There are a few counts of this clonotype. The chain links TRBV18 to TRBJ2-2; D is undetermined. This CDR3 region has 18 residues. V was pared by 3 bases and J by 7 bases, with 24 bases between. In germline, CDR1 is KGHSH, CDR2 LQKENI. The CDR3 reads CASSPTERAAKGNGELFF. The CDR3 DNA follows: TGTGCCAGCTCACCTACAGAACGGGCAGCCAAGGGAAACGGGGAGCTGTTTTTT.

The chain is built from TRBV6-1 and TRBJ2-5, with 7 bases that match TRBD2. Unmatched junction bases numbered 5, after V lost 8 bases and J lost 5 bases. Germline V gene sequence: CDR1 MNHNS, CDR2 SASEGT. CDR3 length: 12 amino acids. The CDR3 DNA follows: TGTGCCAGCGCTGGACTAGGGGAGACCCAGTACTTC. Translating it yields CASAGLGETQYF.

This clonotype came up a few times. The chain combines TRBV19 with TRBJ2-3; no firm D call. V was pared by 6 bases and J by 0 bases, with 19 bases between. This CDR3 is 17 amino acids long. CDR1 is LNHDA and CDR2 is SQIVND in the germline V gene (reference sequence). CDR3 loop: CASRTLPGDTSTDTQYF. The DNA for the CDR3 is TGTGCCAGTAGGACATTGCCAGGAGACACGAGCACAGATACGCAGTATTTT.

V and J are TRBV12-3 or TRBV12-4 and TRBJ1-2; the D gene is possibly TRBD1 (5 bases). V shed 3 bases and J shed 5 bases, with 16 bases lying between them. This CDR3 region has 15 residues. The CDR3 region is CASSFLDTEIYGYTF. Here the CDR3 DNA reads TGTGCCAGCAGTTTCCTGGACACAGAGATTTATGGCTACACCTTC.

This chain links TRBV29-1 with TRBJ1-5, with a tentative D call TRBD1 (5 bases). The CDR3 runs to 13 residues. V gave up 0 bases and J gave up 4 bases, with 7 bases separating them. Per the germline V gene, CDR1 is SQVTM and CDR2 is ANQGSEA. CDR3 nucleotide sequence: TGCAGCGTTGAAGATGAGGGGAATCAGCCCCAGCATTTT. Protein product: CSVEDEGNQPQHF.